This T cell receptor (beta chain) was sequenced in a study of cytotoxic CD8 clonotypes in ibrutinib-treated CLL. Looking at the study overall: Researchers reported more than nine relapsed/refractory and under 16 treatment-naive patients, fewer than 18 of them IGHV unmutated. Following a median about twelve months of treatment, with a range of 6 to 36, response samples were taken.

CDR3 size: 17 residues. Trimming stripped 5 bases from V and 1 base from J, with 18 bases between. Germline V lookup: CDR1 SGHNT, CDR2 YENEEA. TCRdb's copy holds only in-frame clones and misses some; the assay was immunoSEQ multiplex PCR. The repertoire includes more than 200,000 clones, 70% of them detected once, and over 15% sits in the top ten. The receptor was derived from a human donor with chronic lymphocytic leukemia. The specimen comprised PBMCs, sampled after 24 months of ibrutinib treatment. The J gene is TRBJ2-4, the V gene TRBV11-3; D may be TRBD2 (7 bases). CDR3 nucleotides: TGTGCCAGCAGCCCAGGTGGGGGGCGGGAGGCCAAAAACATTCAGTACTTC. This translates into CASSPGGGREAKNIQYF.